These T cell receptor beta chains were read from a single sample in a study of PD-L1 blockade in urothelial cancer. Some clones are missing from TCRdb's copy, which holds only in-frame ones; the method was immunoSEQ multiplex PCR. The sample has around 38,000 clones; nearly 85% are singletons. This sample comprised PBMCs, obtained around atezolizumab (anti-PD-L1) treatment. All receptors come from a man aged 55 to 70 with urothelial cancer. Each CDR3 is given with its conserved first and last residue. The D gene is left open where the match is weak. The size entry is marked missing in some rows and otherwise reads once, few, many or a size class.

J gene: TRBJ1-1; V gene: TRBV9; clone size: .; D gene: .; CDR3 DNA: TGTGCCAGCAGCGTAGATCAGGGGAACACTGAAGCTTTCTTT; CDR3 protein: CASSVDQGNTEAFF
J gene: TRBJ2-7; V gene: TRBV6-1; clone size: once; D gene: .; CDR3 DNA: TGTGCCAGCAGTGAACAGACAGTTACCTACGAGCAGTACTTC; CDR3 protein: CASSEQTVTYEQYF
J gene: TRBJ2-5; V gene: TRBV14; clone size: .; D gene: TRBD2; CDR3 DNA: TGTGCCAGCAGCCACAGGGGTCCCGGGACTAGAGGACAAGAGACCCAGTACTTC; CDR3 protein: CASSHRGPGTRGQETQYF
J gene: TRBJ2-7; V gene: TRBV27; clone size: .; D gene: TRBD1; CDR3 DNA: TGTGCCAGCAGTCCCGGGACAGGGGTCTACGAGCAGTACTTC; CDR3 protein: CASSPGTGVYEQYF
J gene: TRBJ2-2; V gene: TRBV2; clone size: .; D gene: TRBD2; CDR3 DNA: TGTGCCAGCACTCGACTAGCGGGTCTGAAGGGCGGGGAGCTGTTTTTT; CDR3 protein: CASTRLAGLKGGELFF
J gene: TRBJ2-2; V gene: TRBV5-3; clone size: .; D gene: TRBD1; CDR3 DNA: TGTGCCAGAAGCTGCAGGCCGACAGGGGAAGAATCCGGGGAGCTGTTTTTT; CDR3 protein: CARSCRPTGEESGELFF
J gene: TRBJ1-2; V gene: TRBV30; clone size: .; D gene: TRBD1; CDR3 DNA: TGTGCCTGGCGATCCACCGGGACAGGCTATGGCTACACCTTC; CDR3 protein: CAWRSTGTGYGYTF
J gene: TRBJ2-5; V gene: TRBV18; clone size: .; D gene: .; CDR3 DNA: TGTGCCAGCTCACCACCATCACTAGGGAAAGAGACCCAGTACTTC; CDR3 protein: CASSPPSLGKETQYF
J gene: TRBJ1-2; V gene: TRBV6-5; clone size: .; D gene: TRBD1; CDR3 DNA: TGTGCCAGCAGTACAAGATTCAGGGGGAACTATGGCTACACCTTC; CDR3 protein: CASSTRFRGNYGYTF
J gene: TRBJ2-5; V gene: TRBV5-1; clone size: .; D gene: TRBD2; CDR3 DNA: TGCGCCAGCAGCGGCGGGACTAGCGATCGGACCCAGTACTTC; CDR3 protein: CASSGGTSDRTQYF
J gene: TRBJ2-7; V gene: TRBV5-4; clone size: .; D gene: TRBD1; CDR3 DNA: TGTGCCAGCAGCACGGGACAGACCTACGAGCAGTACTTC; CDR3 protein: CASSTGQTYEQYF
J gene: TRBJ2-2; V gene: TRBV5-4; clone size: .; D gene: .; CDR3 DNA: TGTGCCAGCAGCTCACTTCGGGAGAACCCCGGGGAGCTGTTTTTT; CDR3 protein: CASSSLRENPGELFF
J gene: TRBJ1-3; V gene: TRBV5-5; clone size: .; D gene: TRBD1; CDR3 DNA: TGTGCCAGCAGCTTGGTACAGGGGGCTGGAAACACCATATATTTT; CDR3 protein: CASSLVQGAGNTIYF
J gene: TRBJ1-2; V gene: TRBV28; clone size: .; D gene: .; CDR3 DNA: TGTGCCAGCAGTTTTTTTGGGTGGCGACAAAACTATGGCTACACCTTC; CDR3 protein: CASSFFGWRQNYGYTF
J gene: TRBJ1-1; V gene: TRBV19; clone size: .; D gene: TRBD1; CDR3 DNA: TGTGCCAGTACCCGGACAGGGGGGAGTAGCACTGAAGCTTTCTTT; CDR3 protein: CASTRTGGSSTEAFF
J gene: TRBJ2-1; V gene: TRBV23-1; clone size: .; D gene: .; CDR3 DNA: TGCGCCAGCAGTCACGTCACAGGGAGCTCCTACAATGAGCAGTTCTTC; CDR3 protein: CASSHVTGSSYNEQFF
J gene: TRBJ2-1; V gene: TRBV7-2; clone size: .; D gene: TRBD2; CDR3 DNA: TGTGCCAGCAGCTTAGTTAGCGGGAGTACACTCAATGAGCAGTTCTTC; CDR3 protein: CASSLVSGSTLNEQFF
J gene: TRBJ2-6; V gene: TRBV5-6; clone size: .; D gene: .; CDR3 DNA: TGTGCCAGCAGCTCGACATCTCAGGGTCTCTCTGGGGCCAACGTCCTGACTTTC; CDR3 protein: CASSSTSQGLSGANVLTF
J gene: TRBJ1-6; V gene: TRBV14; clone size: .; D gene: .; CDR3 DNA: TGTGCCAGCAGCCGTGACACACCTGGGAATTCACCCCTCCACTTT; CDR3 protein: CASSRDTPGNSPLHF
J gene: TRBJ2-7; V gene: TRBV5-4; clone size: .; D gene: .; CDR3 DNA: TGTGCCAGCAGCTTCCCGGGACAGGGGAATGCGGGAGGGCCTTACGAGCAGTACTTC; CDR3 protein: CASSFPGQGNAGGPYEQYF
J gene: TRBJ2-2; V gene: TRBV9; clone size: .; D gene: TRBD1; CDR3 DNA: TGTGCCAGCAGCGCGTGGACAGGGGCGAACACCGGGGAGCTGTTTTTT; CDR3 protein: CASSAWTGANTGELFF
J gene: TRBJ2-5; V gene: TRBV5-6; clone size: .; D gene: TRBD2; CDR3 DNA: TGTGCCAGCAGCTTCTTTCTAGCGGGACTCCAAGAGACCCAGTACTTC; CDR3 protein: CASSFFLAGLQETQYF
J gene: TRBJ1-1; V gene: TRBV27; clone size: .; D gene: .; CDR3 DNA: TGTGCCAGCAGGCGGGATCCCCACCAAGCTTTCTTT; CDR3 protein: CASRRDPHQAFF
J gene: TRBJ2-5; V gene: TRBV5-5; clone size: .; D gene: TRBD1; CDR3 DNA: TGTGCCAGCAGCTTGTTGGGACAGGGGCAAGAGACCCAGTACTTC; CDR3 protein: CASSLLGQGQETQYF
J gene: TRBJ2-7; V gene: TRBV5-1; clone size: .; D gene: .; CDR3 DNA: TGCGCCAGCAGCACTCTAGCGAACTCCTACGAGCAGTACTTC; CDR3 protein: CASSTLANSYEQYF
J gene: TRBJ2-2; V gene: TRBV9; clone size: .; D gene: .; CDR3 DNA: TGTGCCAGCAGCGTTGGAGGGAAAGGCTATACCGGGGAGCTGTTTTTT; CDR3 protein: CASSVGGKGYTGELFF
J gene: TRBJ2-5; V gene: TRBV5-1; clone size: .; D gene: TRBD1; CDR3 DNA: TGCGCCAGCAGCTTGTGGGACAGACAAGAGACCCAGTACTTC; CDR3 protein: CASSLWDRQETQYF
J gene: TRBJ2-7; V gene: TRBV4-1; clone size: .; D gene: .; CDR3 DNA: TGCGCCAGCAGCCAAGACAGGGAAGGCGAGCAGTACTTC; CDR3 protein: CASSQDREGEQYF
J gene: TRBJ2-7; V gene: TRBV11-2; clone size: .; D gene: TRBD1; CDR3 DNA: TGTGCCAGCAGCTCCAGACAGGGGGGAAGGTACGAGCAGTACTTC; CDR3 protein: CASSSRQGGRYEQYF
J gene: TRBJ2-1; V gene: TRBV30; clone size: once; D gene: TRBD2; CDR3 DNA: TGTGCCTGGAGTGTAAGGCTGGCTAGCGGGTTCAATGAGCAGTTCTTC; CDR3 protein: CAWSVRLASGFNEQFF
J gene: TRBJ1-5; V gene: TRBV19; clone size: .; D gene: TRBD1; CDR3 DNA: TGTGCCAGTATCCGCACCGGGGACAGGGGCAATCAGCCCCAGCATTTT; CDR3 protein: CASIRTGDRGNQPQHF
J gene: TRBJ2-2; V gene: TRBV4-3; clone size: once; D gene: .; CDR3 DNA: TGCGCCAGCAGCCTCAACAGGTTTTTAACCGGGGAGCTGTTTTTT; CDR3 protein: CASSLNRFLTGELFF
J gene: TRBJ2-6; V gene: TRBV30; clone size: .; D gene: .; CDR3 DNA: TGTGCCTGGACTATAGACTCCTCTGGGGCCAACGTCCTGACTTTC; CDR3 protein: CAWTIDSSGANVLTF
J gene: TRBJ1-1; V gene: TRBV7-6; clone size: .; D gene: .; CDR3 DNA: TGTGCCAGCAGCTTGAAAGGGGGGGGGACTGAAGCTTTCTTT; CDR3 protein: CASSLKGGGTEAFF
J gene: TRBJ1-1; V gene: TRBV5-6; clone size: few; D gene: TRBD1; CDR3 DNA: TGTGCCAGCAGCTTAACCGGGACAGGGGAGAGTGAAGCTTTCTTT; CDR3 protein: CASSLTGTGESEAFF
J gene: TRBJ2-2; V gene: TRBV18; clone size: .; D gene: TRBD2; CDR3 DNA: TGTGCCAGCTCACCACCGAGCGGGGAATACACCGGGGAGCTGTTTTTT; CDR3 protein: CASSPPSGEYTGELFF
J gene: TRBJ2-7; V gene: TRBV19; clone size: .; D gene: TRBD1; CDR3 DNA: TGTGCCAGTAGTCCGGGACAGGTCTCCTACGAGCAGTACTTC; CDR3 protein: CASSPGQVSYEQYF
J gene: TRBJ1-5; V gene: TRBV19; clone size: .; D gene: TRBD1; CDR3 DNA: TGTGCCAGTAGTACTGGGACAGGGCTGGGTCAGCCCCAGCATTTT; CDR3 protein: CASSTGTGLGQPQHF
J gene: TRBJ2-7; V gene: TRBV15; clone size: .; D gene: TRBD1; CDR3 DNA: TGTGCCACCAGCAGAGATATGCAGGGGGCTCAGGACTTC; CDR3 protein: CATSRDMQGAQDF
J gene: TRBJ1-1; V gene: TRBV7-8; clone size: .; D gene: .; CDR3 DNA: TGTGCCAGCAGCGGGGGATGGGGGGTAAACACTGAAGCTTTCTTT; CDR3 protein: CASSGGWGVNTEAFF
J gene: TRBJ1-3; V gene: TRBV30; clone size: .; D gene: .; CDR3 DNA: TGTGCCTGGACTTCCTGGGACACCTACTCTGGAAACACCATATATTTT; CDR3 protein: CAWTSWDTYSGNTIYF
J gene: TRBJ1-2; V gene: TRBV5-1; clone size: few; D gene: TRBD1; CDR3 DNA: TGCGCCAGCAGCCCCGGGACAGGGGACTATGGCTACACCTTC; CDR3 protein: CASSPGTGDYGYTF
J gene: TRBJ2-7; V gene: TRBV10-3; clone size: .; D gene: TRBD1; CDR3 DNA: TGTGCCACCCAGAAGGCAGGGGGAACCACCTACGAGCAGTACTTC; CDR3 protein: CATQKAGGTTYEQYF
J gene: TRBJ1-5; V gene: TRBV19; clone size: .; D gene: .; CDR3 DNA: TGTGCCAGTACACCGGGACTCCTTAATCAGCCCCAGCATTTT; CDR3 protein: CASTPGLLNQPQHF
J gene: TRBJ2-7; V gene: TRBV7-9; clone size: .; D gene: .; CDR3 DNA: TGTGCCAGCAGCTTAGGTCCCTATTACGAGCAGTACTTC; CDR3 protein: CASSLGPYYEQYF
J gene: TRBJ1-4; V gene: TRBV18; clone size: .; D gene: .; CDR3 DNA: TGTGCCAGCTCACCGAATACCCCCGGGGGTGAAAAACTGTTTTTT; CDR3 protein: CASSPNTPGGEKLFF
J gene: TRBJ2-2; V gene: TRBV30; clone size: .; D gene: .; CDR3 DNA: TGTGCCTGGAGTCCGCCTGGAGGGGGGGCGAACACCGGGGAGCTGTTTTTT; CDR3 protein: CAWSPPGGGANTGELFF
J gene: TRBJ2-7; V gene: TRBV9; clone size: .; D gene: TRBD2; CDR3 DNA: TGTGCCAGCAGCCACCCCAGCGGGAGGAGGGGGTACGAGCAGTACTTC; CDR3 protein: CASSHPSGRRGYEQYF
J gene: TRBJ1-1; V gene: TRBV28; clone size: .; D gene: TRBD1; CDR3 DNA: TGTGCCAGCGAACAGGGGGGGGCTGAAGCTTTCTTT; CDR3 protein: CASEQGGAEAFF
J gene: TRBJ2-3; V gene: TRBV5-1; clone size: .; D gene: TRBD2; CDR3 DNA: TGCGCCAGCAGCTTGGATGGCGGGAGGGGGACAGATACGCAGTATTTT; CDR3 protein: CASSLDGGRGTDTQYF
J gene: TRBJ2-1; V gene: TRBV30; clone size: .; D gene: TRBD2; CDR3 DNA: TGTGGACTAGCGGGAGGACTTGGGAATGAGCAGTTCTTC; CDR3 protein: CGLAGGLGNEQFF
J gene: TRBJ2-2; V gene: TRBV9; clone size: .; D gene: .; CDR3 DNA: TGTGCCAGCAGCTTAAAAGCGTCATCTCGATTAACCGGGGAGCTGTTTTTT; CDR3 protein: CASSLKASSRLTGELFF
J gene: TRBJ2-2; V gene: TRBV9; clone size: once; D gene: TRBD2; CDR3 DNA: TGTGCCAGCAGCGTAAGGTCGACTAGCGGGAGTTTTAACACCGGGGAGCTGTTTTTT; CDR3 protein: CASSVRSTSGSFNTGELFF